Presented here are 13 T cell receptor beta chains from one specimen sequenced in a study of human T cells and chemical hapten exposure (dated by TCRdb to the early 2020s). The sample's time point label, in plain terms: patch test 3, about 24 weeks after DPC sensitization. The sample's treatment or condition label, decoded: therapeutic diphenylcyclopropenone sensitization with weekly scalp DPC. The library came from RACE. The listed sequencing device is NextSeq 500. TCRdb redid the processing of the public reads, applying fastp at Q25 and MiXCR, and retained in-frame beta chains. For every CDR3 protein sequence, its rows merge into one entry that carries the most common genes and DNA. The sample contains 150,000 to 200,000 distinct CDR3 sequences, about 25% of them found a single time. The ten largest make up approximately 2.3% of the sample. The material sequenced was whole blood, taken in connection with sensitization to the hapten diphenylcyclopropenone (DPC). These receptors originate from a woman between 40 and 55 years old with alopecia areata. Some clones in this sample may be carry-over from other donors' samples.

The chain has TRBV6-1 and TRBJ1-5; 9 nucleotides agree with TRBD1. The J segment lost 1 base and the V segment lost 6 bases, leaving 7 bases of the junction unmatched. Germline V gene data show CDR1 as MNHNS and CDR2 as SASEGT. CDR3 length: 16 residues. CDR3 protein: CASSPLDRGSNQPQHF. The CDR3 DNA reads TGTGCCAGCAGCCCGCTGGACAGGGGCAGCAATCAGCCCCAGCATTTT.

This clonotype was found many times. The chain links TRBV29-1 to TRBJ2-1, with D hard to call. The V gene lost 4 bases and the J gene lost 9 bases, with 10 bases spanning the gap. CDR1 SQVTM and CDR2 ANQGSEA come from the germline V gene. This CDR3 has 11 residues. CDR3 amino acids: CSVVRGVEQFF. The DNA of the CDR3 is TGCAGCGTTGTAAGAGGAGTTGAGCAGTTCTTC.

This clonotype was seen more than once but under ten times. CDR3 nucleotide sequence: TGTGCCAGCAGCTCACGGGGGAAACCCCTCCACTTT. The encoded protein is CASSSRGKPLHF. The J gene is TRBJ1-6, the V gene TRBV7-9; maybe TRBD1 (5 bases). This CDR3 has 12 residues. Germline V gene sequence: CDR1 SEHNR, CDR2 FQNEAQ (reference sequence). Trimming took 4 bases from V and 12 from J, leaving 10 bases between them.

In the case of this clonotype: This may come from a read error, since a much larger clone is one base off. V usage is TRBV6-2 or TRBV6-3 and J usage is TRBJ2-1; D gene ambiguous. Germline assignment: CDR1 MNHEY and CDR2 SVGEGT. The CDR3 is 11 residues long. V was trimmed by 7 bases and J by 3 bases, leaving 4 bases between them. As DNA, the CDR3 is TGTGCCAGCACCAACTACAATGAGCAGTTCTTC. This codes for CASTNYNEQFF.

This chain joins TRBV5-1 and TRBJ1-1; 7 nucleotides align to TRBD1. CDR1 SGHRS and CDR2 YFSETQ come from the germline V gene. V lost 0 bases, J lost 7 bases, and 6 bases stayed unmatched. The CDR3 runs to 14 residues. The CDR3 DNA reads as TGCGCCAGCAGCTTGGCCCCAGGGGGTGGTGAAGCTTTCTTT. This translates into CASSLAPGGGEAFF.

The chain joins TRBV29-1 to TRBJ2-3; 7 nucleotides match TRBD2. Looked up from germline, CDR1 is SQVTM and CDR2 is ANQGSEA. The V gene end was trimmed by 8 bases and the J gene end by 4 bases; junction bases not matched to a gene: 12. There are 14 residues in the CDR3. The DNA of the CDR3 is TGCAGCAAAAGCGAAGGCGGGAGCGCAGATACGCAGTATTTT. This gives the protein CSKSEGGSADTQYF.

In this sample, this clonotype turned up once. V is TRBV24-1 and J is TRBJ2-1; no clear D gene. The CDR3 length is 14 residues. V was pared by 1 base and J by 5 bases, with 8 bases between. Germline V lookup: CDR1 KGHDR, CDR2 SFDVKD. The CDR3 loop reads CATSDLGINNEQFF. In nucleotides, the CDR3 is TGTGCCACCAGTGATTTAGGGATAAACAATGAGCAGTTCTTC.

V gene TRBV20-1 combines with J gene TRBJ1-1; TRBD1 matches at 7 bases. The length of the CDR3 is 14 residues. CDR1 DFQATT and CDR2 SNEGSKA come from the germline V gene (reference sequence). Trimming cost V 5 bases and J 0 bases; bases outside gene matches: 6. CDR3 sequence reads: CSALRQGLNTEAFF. CDR3 DNA sequence: TGCAGTGCTTTAAGACAGGGTTTGAACACTGAAGCTTTCTTT.

This clonotype occurred a few times. The chain uses TRBV7-2 and TRBJ1-5; D possibly corresponds to TRBD1 (6 bases). V was cut by 5 bases and J by 6 bases, with 14 bases left in between. The germline gives CDR1 SGHTA, CDR2 FQGNSA. The CDR3 sequence is 14 residues long. The CDR3 spells CASSPQGLGQPQHF. As DNA, the CDR3 is TGTGCCAGCAGCCCCCAGGGGCTAGGTCAGCCCCAGCATTTT.

Worth noting for this clonotype: This may stem from a read error, because a much larger clone lies one nucleotide away. This chain links TRBV5-4 with TRBJ1-1; D is ambiguous. The length of the CDR3 is 15 residues. CDR1 and CDR2 (germline): SGHNT, YYREEE (reference sequence). This chain's CDR3 is CVSSSVNTLNTEAFF. For the CDR3, the DNA is TGTGTCAGCAGCTCCGTTAATACACTGAACACTGAAGCTTTCTTT.

The CDR3 DNA reads TGTGCCAGCAGTACTAGTCACGAGCAGTACTTC. Translated: CASSTSHEQYF. The rearrangement uses TRBV9 and TRBJ2-7, with D perhaps matching TRBD2 (5 bases). Trimming left V 5 bases short and J 5 bases short, with 8 bases between. The CDR3 totals 11 residues. Germline CDR1 is SGDLS and CDR2 is YYNGEE.

The V call is TRBV29-1, the J call TRBJ1-1; D not resolved. This CDR3 region has 14 residues. The germline V gene encodes CDR1 SQVTM and CDR2 ANQGSEA. The V gene lost 7 bases and the J gene lost 1 base, with 16 bases spanning the gap. The CDR3 reads CSATFYVENTEAFF. The CDR3 bases are TGCAGCGCTACATTTTATGTCGAGAACACTGAAGCTTTCTTT.

This clonotype was picked up a small number of times. This sequence joins TRBV21-1 and TRBJ1-1. TRBV21-1 represents a pseudogene. The CDR3 is 15 amino acids. The chain's CDR3 is CASSKRVCMNTEAFF. The CDR3 coding sequence is TGTGCCAGCAGCAAAAGAGTATGCATGAACACTGAAGCTTTCTTT.